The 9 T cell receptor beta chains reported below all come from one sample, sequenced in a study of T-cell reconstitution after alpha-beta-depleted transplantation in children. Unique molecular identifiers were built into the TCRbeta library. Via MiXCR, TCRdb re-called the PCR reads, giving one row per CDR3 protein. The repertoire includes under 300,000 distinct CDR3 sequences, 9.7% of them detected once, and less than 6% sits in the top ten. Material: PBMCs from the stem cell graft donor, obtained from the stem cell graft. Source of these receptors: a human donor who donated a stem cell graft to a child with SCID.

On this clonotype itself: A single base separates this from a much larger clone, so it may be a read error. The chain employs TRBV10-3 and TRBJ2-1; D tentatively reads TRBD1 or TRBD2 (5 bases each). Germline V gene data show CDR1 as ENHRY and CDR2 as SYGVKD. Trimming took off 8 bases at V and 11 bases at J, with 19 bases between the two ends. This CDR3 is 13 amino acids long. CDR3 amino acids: CAIGGRPENQQFF. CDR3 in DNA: TGTGCCATCGGGGGACGGCCCGAGAATCAGCAGTTCTTC.

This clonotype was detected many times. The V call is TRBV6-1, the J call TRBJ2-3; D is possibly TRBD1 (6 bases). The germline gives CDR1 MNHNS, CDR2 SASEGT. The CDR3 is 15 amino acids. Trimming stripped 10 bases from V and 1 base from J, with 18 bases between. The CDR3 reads CATLSRGLGTDTQYF. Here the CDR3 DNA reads TGTGCCACTCTCAGCAGGGGTCTAGGCACAGATACGCAGTATTTT.

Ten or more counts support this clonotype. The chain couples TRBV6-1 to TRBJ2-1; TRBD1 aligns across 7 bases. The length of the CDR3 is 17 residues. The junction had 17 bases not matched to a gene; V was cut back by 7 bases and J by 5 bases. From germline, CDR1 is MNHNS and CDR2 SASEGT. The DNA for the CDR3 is TGTGCCAGCACCCTTCCAGTGGACAGGAAATATGACAATGAGCAGTTCTTC. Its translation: CASTLPVDRKYDNEQFF.

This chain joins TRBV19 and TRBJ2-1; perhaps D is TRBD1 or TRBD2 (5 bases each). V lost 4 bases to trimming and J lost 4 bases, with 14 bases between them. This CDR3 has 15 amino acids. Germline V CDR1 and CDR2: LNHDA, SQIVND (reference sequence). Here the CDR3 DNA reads TGTGCCAGTAGTAATGACTACGGGGCTTACAATGAGCAGTTCTTC. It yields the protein CASSNDYGAYNEQFF.

The CDR3 region is CASSRGTPNEKLFF. CDR3 nucleotide sequence: TGTGCCAGCAGTCGAGGGACACCGAATGAAAAACTGTTTTTT. The chain uses TRBV12-3 or TRBV12-4 and TRBJ1-4, with a possible D match to TRBD1 (6 bases). V was cut by 5 bases and J by 5 bases, with 12 bases left in between. The CDR3 covers 14 residues.

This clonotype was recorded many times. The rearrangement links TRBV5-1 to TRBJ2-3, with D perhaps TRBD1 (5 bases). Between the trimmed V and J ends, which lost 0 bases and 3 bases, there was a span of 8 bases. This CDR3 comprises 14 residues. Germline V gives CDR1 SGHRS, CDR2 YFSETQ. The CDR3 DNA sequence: TGCGCCAGCAGCTTGGGGTCAGGGACAGATACGCAGTATTTT. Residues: CASSLGSGTDTQYF.

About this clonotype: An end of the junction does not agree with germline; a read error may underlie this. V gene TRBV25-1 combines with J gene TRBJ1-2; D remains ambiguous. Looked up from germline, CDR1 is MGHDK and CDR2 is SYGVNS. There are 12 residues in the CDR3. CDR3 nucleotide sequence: TGTGCCAGCAGTAACAATAACTATGGCCACACCTTC. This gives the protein CASSNNNYGHTF.

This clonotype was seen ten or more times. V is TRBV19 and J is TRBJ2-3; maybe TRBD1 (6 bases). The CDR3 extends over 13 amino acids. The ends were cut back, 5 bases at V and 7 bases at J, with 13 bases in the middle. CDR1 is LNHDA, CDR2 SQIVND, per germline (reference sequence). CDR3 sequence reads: CASSRAGENTQYF. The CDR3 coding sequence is TGTGCCAGTAGTCGGGCAGGGGAGAATACGCAGTATTTT.

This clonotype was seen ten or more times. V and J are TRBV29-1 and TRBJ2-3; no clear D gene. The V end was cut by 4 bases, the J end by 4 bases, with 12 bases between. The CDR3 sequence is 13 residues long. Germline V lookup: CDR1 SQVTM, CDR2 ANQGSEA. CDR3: CSVAHAPADTQYF. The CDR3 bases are TGCAGCGTTGCTCACGCTCCTGCAGATACGCAGTATTTT.